This is a list of T cell receptor beta chains from one sample in a study of blood T cell repertoires in COVID-19. The table came from immunoSEQ multiplex PCR; TCRdb's copy has only in-frame clones and leaves some out. The data show 250,000 to 350,000 clones, 85% seen once. Sequences were obtained from PBMCs or T cells enriched from blood (not recorded which). These receptors all come from a woman aged 45 to 65 who had recovered from COVID-19. The CDR3 runs from the conserved cysteine through the conserved F or W. D genes are given only for firm matches. Clone size appears in some rows only: once, few, many, or a class for an expanded clone.

j_call v_call clone_size d_call cdr3_nt cdr3_aa
TRBJ1-6 TRBV25-1 once NA TGTGCCAGCAGTGAATATTCTGGGGCGGATTCACCCCTCCACTTT CASSEYSGADSPLHF
TRBJ2-7 TRBV7-3 NA NA TGTGCCAGCAGCTTAGCGGTTAGAAGGGAGCAGTACTTC CASSLAVRREQYF
TRBJ2-1 TRBV6-5 NA NA TGTGCCAGCAGCGGGACTTACAATGAGCAGTTCTTC CASSGTYNEQFF
TRBJ2-7 TRBV11-2 NA NA TGTGCCAGCAGCTTAGTATCTAGTAGTAACATCCGCACCTACGAGCAGTACTTC CASSLVSSSNIRTYEQYF
TRBJ1-5 TRBV6-1 NA TRBD1 TGTGCCAGCAGTGAAAACGGACAGGTTAGCAATCAGCCCCAGCATTTT CASSENGQVSNQPQHF
TRBJ2-5 TRBV28 NA TRBD2 TGTGCCAGCAGTCCCCGCGGGGGGGTGGAGACCCAGTACTTC CASSPRGGVETQYF
TRBJ2-6 TRBV5-1 NA NA TGCGCCAGCAGCTGGACCCCGGCAGGGGACGGGGCCAACGTCCTGACTTTC CASSWTPAGDGANVLTF
TRBJ2-1 TRBV5-4 NA NA TGTGCCAGCAGCTTTCCGGCAGGGGCGGATGAGCAGTTCTTC CASSFPAGADEQFF
TRBJ2-1 TRBV19 NA NA TGTGCCAGCAGTGACACCTACAATGAGCAGTTCTTC CASSDTYNEQFF
TRBJ1-4 TRBV5-6 NA NA TGTGCCAGCAGCTTAAGAGGGATCCTTAATGAAAAACTGTTTTTT CASSLRGILNEKLFF
TRBJ1-1 TRBV15 once TRBD1 TGTGCCACCAGCTGGGACAGGGGCGGCACTGAAGCTTTCTTT CATSWDRGGTEAFF
TRBJ1-1 TRBV2 NA TRBD1 TGTGCCAGCAGCAACAGGGGGCGCACGTCGGACACTGAAGCTTTCTTT CASSNRGRTSDTEAFF
TRBJ2-7 TRBV14 once NA TGTGCCAGCAGCCAAGATCTTGGTAGGGGGATTGGGTACGAGCAGTACTTC CASSQDLGRGIGYEQYF
TRBJ2-2 TRBV5-4 NA TRBD1 TGTGCCAGCAGCACTTTCTGGACAGGGAACACCGGGGAGCTGTTTTTT CASSTFWTGNTGELFF
TRBJ2-1 TRBV5-1 NA NA TGCGCCAGCAGCTTTCCTAGCCTAGGGCTAAGCCCGGATTCCTACAATGAGCAGTTCTTC CASSFPSLGLSPDSYNEQFF
TRBJ1-1 TRBV30 NA NA TGTGCCTGGAGTGTACAAGAGAACACTGAAGCTTTCTTT CAWSVQENTEAFF
TRBJ1-1 TRBV9 NA NA TGTGCCAGCAGTATAGGTGGGGGCTACGGCACTGAAGCTTTCTTT CASSIGGGYGTEAFF
TRBJ1-2 TRBV11-3 NA NA TGTGCCAGCAGCCCGGGAGACAGCTACTATGGCTACACCTTC CASSPGDSYYGYTF
TRBJ2-2 TRBV29-1 NA NA TGCAGCGTCATTCAGATGACCGGGGAGCTGTTTTTT CSVIQMTGELFF
TRBJ1-5 TRBV28 NA TRBD1 TGTGCCAGCAGTCCGGATGACAGGGCTCGACAGCCCCAGCATTTT CASSPDDRARQPQHF
TRBJ1-1 TRBV10-3 NA TRBD1 TGTGCCATCAGCTGGGACAGCCAAGGAGAAGCTTTCTTT CAISWDSQGEAFF
TRBJ1-5 TRBV6-2/TRBV6-3 once NA TGTGCCAGCAGTCCCCAGGGTCGTAGCAATCAGCCCCAGCATTTT CASSPQGRSNQPQHF
TRBJ2-1 TRBV29-1 once TRBD1 TGCAGCGTTGCCCCCTCACTAACAGGGGGCAATGAGCAGTTCTTC CSVAPSLTGGNEQFF
TRBJ1-5 TRBV27 NA NA TGTGCCAGCAGTCTAACACCCGGAGGTCAGCCCCAGCATTTT CASSLTPGGQPQHF
TRBJ2-7 TRBV4-3 NA TRBD2 TGCGCCAGCAGCCAAGATAGGACTAGCGGGAGCAAGTACTTC CASSQDRTSGSKYF
TRBJ2-5 TRBV3-1/TRBV3-2 once TRBD2 TGTGCCAGCAGCCAAGACACGGGACTAGCGGGGATACAAGAGACCCAGTACTTC CASSQDTGLAGIQETQYF
TRBJ1-4 TRBV2 NA TRBD1 TGTGCCAGCAGTGAATCGGGACAGGGCCGCAAAAAACTGTTTTTT CASSESGQGRKKLFF
TRBJ2-2 TRBV6-5 NA NA TGTGCCAGCAAAAGGACTATCTCCGGGGAGCTGTTTTTT CASKRTISGELFF
TRBJ1-1 TRBV7-9 few NA TGTGCCAGCAGCTTCTCTACGAACACTGAAGCTTTCTTT CASSFSTNTEAFF
TRBJ1-1 TRBV5-3 NA TRBD1 TGTGCCAGAAGCTTGGGCCAGGGGGAAGGAGCTTTCTTT CARSLGQGEGAFF
TRBJ1-3 TRBV7-6 NA NA TGTGCCAGCAGCCCTTGGGGGGAGTCTGGAAACACCATATATTTT CASSPWGESGNTIYF
TRBJ1-1 TRBV27 NA NA TGTGCCAGCAGTTCCCCCTCGACGAGGACTGAAGCTTTCTTT CASSSPSTRTEAFF
TRBJ2-7 TRBV6-5 NA NA TGTGCCAGCAGTCCTTCCTGGGCCGCCTCCTACGAGCAGTACTTC CASSPSWAASYEQYF
TRBJ1-5 TRBV18 NA TRBD1 TGTGCCAGCTCAACAGGGACAGGGGAGGGCAATCAGCCCCAGCATTTT CASSTGTGEGNQPQHF
TRBJ1-5 TRBV7-2 NA NA TGTGCCAGCAGCTTAGAAGGGGCCAACAGTATGCCCCAGCATTTT CASSLEGANSMPQHF
TRBJ1-1 TRBV7-2 NA NA TGTGCCAGCAGCTTACGGGCATCGGGGACTGAAGCTTTCTTT CASSLRASGTEAFF
TRBJ1-2 TRBV27 NA TRBD1 TGTGCCAGCAGTTCCGCCCGGGACAGGGGGTTAGGCTATGGCTACACCTTC CASSSARDRGLGYGYTF
TRBJ2-3 TRBV28 NA TRBD2 TGTGCCAGCAGTCGGACTAGCGCCAGCACAGATACGCAGTATTTT CASSRTSASTDTQYF
TRBJ1-5 TRBV6-4 NA TRBD1 TGTGCCAGCAGTGACCCAGACAGGGGCACAAATCAGCCCCAGCATTTT CASSDPDRGTNQPQHF
TRBJ2-3 TRBV10-1 NA TRBD2 TGCGCCAGCTCACCGGGACTAGCGGGAACAGATACGCAGTATTTT CASSPGLAGTDTQYF
TRBJ1-2 TRBV4-1 NA NA TGCGCCAGCAGCTCCACAGGAAGCTATGGCTACACCTTC CASSSTGSYGYTF
TRBJ1-2 TRBV28 NA NA TGTGCCAGCAGTTATGCTGCTAGTGGCTACACCTTC CASSYAASGYTF
TRBJ1-1 TRBV12-3/TRBV12-4 few NA TGTGCCAGCAGCCGCAGACAGGCGGGAGCTTTCTTT CASSRRQAGAFF